The rows below give T cell receptor beta chains drawn from one sample of a study of T cell responses to AZD1222 COVID-19 vaccine. Here immunoSEQ multiplex PCR was the method, and the copy in TCRdb shows in-frame clones only, minus some. The sample carries 120,000 to 150,000 clones, 80% to 90% recorded once. This specimen was peripheral blood, taken on day 0 of AZD1222 vaccination. Receptors originate from an adult in good health. Each CDR3 is given with its conserved first and last residue. Fields, in order: clone size, J gene, V gene, D gene, CDR3 protein, CDR3 DNA. A D gene is named only where the DNA matches it firmly. Expanded clones are given a class, and other clones once, few, many or no size at all.

abundance: few
j_gene: TRBJ2-6
v_gene: TRBV19
d_gene: .
CDR3aa: CASRSDSSGANVLTF
CDR3nt: TGTGCCAGTAGATCCGACAGCTCTGGGGCCAACGTCCTGACTTTC

abundance: .
j_gene: TRBJ1-5
v_gene: TRBV14
d_gene: .
CDR3aa: CASSQDNQPQHF
CDR3nt: TGTGCCAGCAGCCAAGACAATCAGCCCCAGCATTTT

abundance: once
j_gene: TRBJ2-7
v_gene: TRBV27
d_gene: TRBD1
CDR3aa: CASSHPGQLYEQYF
CDR3nt: TGTGCCAGCAGCCACCCGGGACAGCTCTACGAGCAGTACTTC

abundance: .
j_gene: TRBJ2-1
v_gene: TRBV5-1
d_gene: .
CDR3aa: CASARAAQGDEQFF
CDR3nt: TGCGCCAGCGCTCGGGCGGCCCAAGGAGATGAGCAGTTCTTC

abundance: .
j_gene: TRBJ1-1
v_gene: TRBV28
d_gene: .
CDR3aa: CASSDRNTEAFF
CDR3nt: TGTGCCAGCAGCGACAGGAACACTGAAGCTTTCTTT

abundance: .
j_gene: TRBJ2-1
v_gene: TRBV7-2
d_gene: TRBD2
CDR3aa: CASSYERERGSEQFF
CDR3nt: TGTGCCAGCAGCTACGAGCGGGAGCGGGGGAGTGAGCAGTTCTTC

abundance: .
j_gene: TRBJ2-7
v_gene: TRBV10-1
d_gene: .
CDR3aa: CASSESRQGINEQYF
CDR3nt: TGCGCCAGCAGTGAGTCGAGGCAGGGAATCAACGAGCAGTACTTC

abundance: .
j_gene: TRBJ2-4
v_gene: TRBV7-2
d_gene: TRBD2
CDR3aa: CASSVTGVAGGPASIQYF
CDR3nt: TGTGCCAGCAGCGTCACCGGGGTAGCGGGAGGGCCAGCTAGCATTCAGTACTTC

abundance: .
j_gene: TRBJ2-1
v_gene: TRBV10-2
d_gene: TRBD2
CDR3aa: CASSGLAGSYEQFF
CDR3nt: TGCGCCAGCAGTGGGCTAGCGGGTTCCTATGAGCAGTTCTTC

abundance: .
j_gene: TRBJ2-1
v_gene: TRBV6-5
d_gene: .
CDR3aa: CASSHLTDSYNEQFF
CDR3nt: TGTGCCAGCAGTCATCTTACGGACTCCTACAATGAGCAGTTCTTC

abundance: .
j_gene: TRBJ1-2
v_gene: TRBV3-1/TRBV3-2
d_gene: .
CDR3aa: CASSQLDLTGPTNYGYTF
CDR3nt: TGTGCCAGCAGCCAACTGGATCTTACAGGGCCCACTAACTATGGCTACACCTTC

abundance: .
j_gene: TRBJ2-5
v_gene: TRBV27
d_gene: TRBD2
CDR3aa: CASSSTSGRRETQYF
CDR3nt: TGTGCCAGCAGCTCGACTAGCGGGAGGAGGGAGACCCAGTACTTC

abundance: .
j_gene: TRBJ1-5
v_gene: TRBV9
d_gene: TRBD1
CDR3aa: CASSGQGGGQPQHF
CDR3nt: TGTGCCAGCAGCGGACAGGGTGGGGGGCAGCCCCAGCATTTT

abundance: .
j_gene: TRBJ2-3
v_gene: TRBV5-8
d_gene: TRBD1
CDR3aa: CASSAGDSYSDTQYF
CDR3nt: TGTGCCAGCAGCGCCGGGGACAGCTACTCAGATACGCAGTATTTT

abundance: .
j_gene: TRBJ1-2
v_gene: TRBV9
d_gene: TRBD1
CDR3aa: CASSARETGVISSNYGYTF
CDR3nt: TGTGCCAGCAGCGCCCGGGAGACAGGGGTAATTTCCTCTAACTATGGCTACACCTTC

abundance: .
j_gene: TRBJ1-3
v_gene: TRBV19
d_gene: .
CDR3aa: CASSLGSSGNTIYF
CDR3nt: TGTGCCAGTAGTCTCGGGAGCTCTGGAAACACCATATATTTT